This T cell receptor beta chain derives from a study of human T cells and chemical hapten exposure. Study-level results: Patch test scores rose with PT1 expanded TCR counts, a positive correlation. Healthy people's immune response may differ from that of the donors, who had alopecia.

Per the germline V gene, CDR1 is SGHTA and CDR2 is FQGTGA. V dropped 1 base and J dropped 2 bases, with 13 bases sitting between them. CDR3 length: 16 residues. TCRdb re-analysed the RACE reads in MiXCR, keeping a single row per CDR3 protein. Among roughly 150,000 distinct CDR3 sequences listed, approximately 10% were seen once. Time point specified: patch test 2, 6 weeks after DPC sensitization. The treatment was: therapeutic diphenylcyclopropenone sensitization with weekly scalp DPC. This clonotype was observed a few times. Its specificity is unknown. This TCR derives from a woman between 45 and 65 years old with alopecia areata. Some clones in this sample may be carry-over from other donors' samples. The chain combines TRBV7-3 with TRBJ2-3; the D gene is possibly TRBD2 (7 bases). The specimen comprised whole blood, sampled in connection with sensitization to the hapten diphenylcyclopropenone (DPC). CDR3 DNA: TGTGCCAGCAGCTTAAAGGCGGGGGCTCCCACAGATACGCAGTATTTT. This translates into CASSLKAGAPTDTQYF.